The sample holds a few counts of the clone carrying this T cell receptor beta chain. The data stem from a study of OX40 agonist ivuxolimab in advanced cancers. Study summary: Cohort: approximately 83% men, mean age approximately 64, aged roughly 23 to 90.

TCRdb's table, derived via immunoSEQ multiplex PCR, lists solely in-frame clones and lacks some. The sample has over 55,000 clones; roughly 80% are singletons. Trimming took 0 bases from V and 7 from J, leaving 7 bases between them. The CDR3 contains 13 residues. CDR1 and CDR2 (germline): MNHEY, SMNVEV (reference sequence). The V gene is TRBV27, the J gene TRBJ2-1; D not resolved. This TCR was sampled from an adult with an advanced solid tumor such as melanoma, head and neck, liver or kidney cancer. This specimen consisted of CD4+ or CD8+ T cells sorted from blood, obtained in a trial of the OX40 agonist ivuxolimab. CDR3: CASSLSGRNEQFF. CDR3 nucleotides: TGTGCCAGCAGTTTATCGGGTAGGAATGAGCAGTTCTTC.